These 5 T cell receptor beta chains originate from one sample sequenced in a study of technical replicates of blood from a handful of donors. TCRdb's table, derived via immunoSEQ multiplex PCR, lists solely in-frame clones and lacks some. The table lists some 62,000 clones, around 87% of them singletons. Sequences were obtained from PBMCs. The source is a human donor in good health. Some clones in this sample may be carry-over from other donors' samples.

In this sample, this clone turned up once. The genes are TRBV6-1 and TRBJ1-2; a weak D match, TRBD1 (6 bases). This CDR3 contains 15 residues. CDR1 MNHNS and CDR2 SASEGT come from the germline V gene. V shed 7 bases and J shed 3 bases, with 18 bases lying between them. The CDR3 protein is CASITVSPGDYGYTF. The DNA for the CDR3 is TGTGCCAGCATTACCGTTTCACCAGGGGACTATGGCTACACCTTC.

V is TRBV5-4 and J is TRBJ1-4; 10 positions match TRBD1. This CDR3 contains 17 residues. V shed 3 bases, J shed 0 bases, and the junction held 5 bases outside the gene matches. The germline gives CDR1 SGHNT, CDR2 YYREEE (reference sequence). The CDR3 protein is CASSSGTGDTTNEKLFF. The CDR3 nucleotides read TGTGCCAGCAGCTCCGGGACAGGGGATACAACTAATGAAAAACTGTTTTTT.

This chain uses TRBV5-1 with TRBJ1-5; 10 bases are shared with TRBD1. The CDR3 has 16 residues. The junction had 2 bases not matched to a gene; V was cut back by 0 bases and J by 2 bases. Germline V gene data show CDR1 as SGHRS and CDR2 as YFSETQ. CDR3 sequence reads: CASSLDGTGGNQPQHF. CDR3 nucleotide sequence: TGCGCCAGCAGCTTGGATGGGACAGGGGGCAATCAGCCCCAGCATTTT.

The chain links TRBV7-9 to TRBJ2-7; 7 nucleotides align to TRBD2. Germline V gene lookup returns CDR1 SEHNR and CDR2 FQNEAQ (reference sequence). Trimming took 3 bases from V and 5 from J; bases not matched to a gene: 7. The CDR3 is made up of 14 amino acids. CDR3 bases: TGTGCCAGCAGCTTTGGGGAGGGCCACAACGAGCAGTACTTC. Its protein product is CASSFGEGHNEQYF.

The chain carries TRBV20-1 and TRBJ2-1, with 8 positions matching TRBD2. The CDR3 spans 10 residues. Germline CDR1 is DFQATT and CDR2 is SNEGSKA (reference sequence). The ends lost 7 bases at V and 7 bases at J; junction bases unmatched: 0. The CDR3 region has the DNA TGCAGTGTAGCGGGGAATGAGCAGTTCTTC. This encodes CSVAGNEQFF.